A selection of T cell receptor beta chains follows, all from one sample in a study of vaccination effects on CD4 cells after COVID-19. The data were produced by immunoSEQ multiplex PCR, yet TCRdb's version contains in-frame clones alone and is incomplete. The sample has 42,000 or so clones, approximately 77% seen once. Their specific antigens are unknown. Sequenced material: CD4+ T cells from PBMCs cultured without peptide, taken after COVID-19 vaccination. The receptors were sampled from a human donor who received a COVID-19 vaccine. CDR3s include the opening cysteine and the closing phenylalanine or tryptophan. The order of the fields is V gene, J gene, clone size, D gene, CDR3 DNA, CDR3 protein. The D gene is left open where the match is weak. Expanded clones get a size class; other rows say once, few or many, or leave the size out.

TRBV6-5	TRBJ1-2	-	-	TGTGCCAGCAGTACACCATCCTATGGCTACACCTTC	CASSTPSYGYTF
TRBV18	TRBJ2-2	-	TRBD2	TGTGCCAGCTCACCAACGTCTAGCGGGCTGAACACCGGGGAGCTGTTTTTT	CASSPTSSGLNTGELFF
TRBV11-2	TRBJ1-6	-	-	TGTGCCACCCGGAGCTCCTATAATTCACCCCTCCACTTT	CATRSSYNSPLHF
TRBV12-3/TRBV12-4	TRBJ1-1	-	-	TGTGCCAGCACCCGGGGGGTGAACACTGAAGCTTTCTTT	CASTRGVNTEAFF
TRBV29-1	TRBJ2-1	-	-	TGCAGCGTTGAAGGAAGGGTTCACAATGAGCAGTTCTTC	CSVEGRVHNEQFF
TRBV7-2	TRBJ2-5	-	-	TGTGCCAGCAGCTTAGGACTGACGGGAGCGGAAGAGACCCAGTACTTC	CASSLGLTGAEETQYF
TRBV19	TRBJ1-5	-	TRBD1	TGTGCCAGTAGTATACTCGGGACAGGGGGAAATCAGCCCCAGCATTTT	CASSILGTGGNQPQHF
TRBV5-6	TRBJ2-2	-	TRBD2	TGTGCCAGCAGCTTGGCCTTAGCGGGACTGAACACCGGGGAGCTGTTTTTT	CASSLALAGLNTGELFF
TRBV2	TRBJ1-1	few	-	TGTGCCAGCAGTGAAGGTGGGCACAGCACTGAAGCTTTCTTT	CASSEGGHSTEAFF
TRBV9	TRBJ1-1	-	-	TGTGCCAGCAGCGTAGCTACCTCAGGGGTGACTGAAGCTTTCTTT	CASSVATSGVTEAFF
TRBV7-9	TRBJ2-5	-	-	TGTGCCAGCAGCTTAGGTGACATGGGGGAGACCCAGTACTTC	CASSLGDMGETQYF
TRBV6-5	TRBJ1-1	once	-	TGTGCCAGCAGTTACTACATGAACACTGAAGCTTTCTTT	CASSYYMNTEAFF
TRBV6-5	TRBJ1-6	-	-	TGTGCCAGCAACAAGGGGCCCAGGAATTCACCCCTCCACTTT	CASNKGPRNSPLHF
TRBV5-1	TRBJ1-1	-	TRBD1	TGCGCCAGCAGCTCGTATGGACAGGGGGCGAGCACTGAAGCTTTCTTT	CASSSYGQGASTEAFF
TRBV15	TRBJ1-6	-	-	TGTGCCACCAGCAGAGATCAGGCAGGCTTTTGGGGAGCCCTCCACTTT	CATSRDQAGFWGALHF
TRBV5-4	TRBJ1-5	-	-	TGTGCCAGCAGCTTTTTGGGTCAGCCCCAGCATTTT	CASSFLGQPQHF
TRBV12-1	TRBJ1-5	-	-	TGTGCCAGCAGCCCCGAGACAGGGAGTAATCAGCCCCAGCATTTT	CASSPETGSNQPQHF
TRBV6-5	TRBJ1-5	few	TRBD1	TGTGCCAGCTCTCAAGCCGGGACAGGGTCCCAGCCCCAGCATTTT	CASSQAGTGSQPQHF
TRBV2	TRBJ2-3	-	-	TGTGCCAGCAGCCAGGGGTCCGGGCCAGATACGCAGTATTTT	CASSQGSGPDTQYF
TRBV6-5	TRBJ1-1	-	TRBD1	TGTGCCAGCAGTTGGACAGGGGAGACGAACACTGAAGCTTTCTTT	CASSWTGETNTEAFF
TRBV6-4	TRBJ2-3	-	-	TGTGCCAGCAGTCCCGGTTGGGGCACTAGCACAGATACGCAGTATTTT	CASSPGWGTSTDTQYF
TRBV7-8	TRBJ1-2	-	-	TGTGCCAGCAGCGTAGTAACACAGGACTATGGCTACACCTTC	CASSVVTQDYGYTF
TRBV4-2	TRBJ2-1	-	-	TGTGCCAGCAGCCAAGATCAAGGGTACAATGAGCAGTTCTTC	CASSQDQGYNEQFF
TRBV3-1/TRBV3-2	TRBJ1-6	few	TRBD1	TGTGCCAGCAGCCAGCAACAGGGGTCCTCCTATAATTCACCCCTCCACTTT	CASSQQQGSSYNSPLHF
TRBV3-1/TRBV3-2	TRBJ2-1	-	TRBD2	TGTGCCAGCAGCCAACTATCTGGGCTAGCGGGAGGAGGGGAGCAGTTCTTC	CASSQLSGLAGGGEQFF
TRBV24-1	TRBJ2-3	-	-	TGTGCCACCAGTGCTATGGCGGATACGCAGTATTTT	CATSAMADTQYF
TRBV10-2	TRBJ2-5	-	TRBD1	TGCGCCAGCAACCGACAGGGAGCTCAAGAGACCCAGTACTTC	CASNRQGAQETQYF
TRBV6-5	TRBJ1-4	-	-	TGTGCCAGCACCGTCAGCGGGCTGGCTAATGAAAAACTGTTTTTT	CASTVSGLANEKLFF
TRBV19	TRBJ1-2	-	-	TGTGCCAGTAGTATATTATCGACAGGATTCTATGGCTACACCTTC	CASSILSTGFYGYTF
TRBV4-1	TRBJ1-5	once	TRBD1	TGCGCCAGCAGTCAAGGCGTGGGCAGGGGGCGACTTCAGCCCCAGCATTTT	CASSQGVGRGRLQPQHF
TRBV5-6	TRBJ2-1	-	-	TGTGCCAGCAGCCTAATAGCGGTTCTCACCGGTAATGAGCAGTTCTTC	CASSLIAVLTGNEQFF
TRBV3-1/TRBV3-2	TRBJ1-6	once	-	TGTGCCAGCAGTGGGGCCTTGTACTATAATTCACCCCTCCACTTT	CASSGALYYNSPLHF
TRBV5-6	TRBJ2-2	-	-	TGTGCCAGCAGCTTCGGTGGGACTGTAACCGGGGAGCTGTTTTTT	CASSFGGTVTGELFF
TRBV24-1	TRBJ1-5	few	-	TGTGCCACCAGCCGAGGCGGGGGGGCTTCGAGCAATCAGCCCCAGCATTTT	CATSRGGGASSNQPQHF
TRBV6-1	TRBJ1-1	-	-	TGTGCCAGCAGTGAATGGGAGCGCGAAGCTTTCTTT	CASSEWEREAFF
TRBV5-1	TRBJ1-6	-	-	TGCGCCAGCAGCCCATGGGGGGGGTCCTATAATTCACCCCTCCACTTT	CASSPWGGSYNSPLHF
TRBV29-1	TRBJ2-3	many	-	TGCAGCGTTGTGGGCGTAGGCACAGATACGCAGTATTTT	CSVVGVGTDTQYF
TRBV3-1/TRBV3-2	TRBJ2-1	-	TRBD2	TGTGCCAGCAGCCAAGGTCTCGCTAGCGGGGGGGTTAATGAGCAGTTCTTC	CASSQGLASGGVNEQFF
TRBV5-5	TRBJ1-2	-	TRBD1	TGTGCCAGCAGCTTGGGGGGACAGGGTAACTATGGCTACACCTTC	CASSLGGQGNYGYTF
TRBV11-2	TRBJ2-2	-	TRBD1	TGTGCCAGCAGCTTTGGACAGGGGGCGCCGATCACCGGGGAGCTGTTTTTT	CASSFGQGAPITGELFF
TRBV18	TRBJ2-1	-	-	TGTGCCAGCTCACCACCGGCGGAGGGGTTCTCCTACAATGAGCAGTTCTTC	CASSPPAEGFSYNEQFF
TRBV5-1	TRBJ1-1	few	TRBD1	TGCGCCAGCAGCTCCCTATACAGGGGAATAGGGAACACTGAAGCTTTCTTT	CASSSLYRGIGNTEAFF
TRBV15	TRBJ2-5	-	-	TGTGCCACCAGCAGAGAGTCCGCAGGCCAAGAGACCCAGTACTTC	CATSRESAGQETQYF
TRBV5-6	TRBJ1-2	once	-	TGTGCCAGCAGCTTGTTTTCCCTTAAAAGGTTCTATGGCTACACCTTC	CASSLFSLKRFYGYTF
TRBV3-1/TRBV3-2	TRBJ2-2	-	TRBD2	TGTGCCAGCAGCTCCCGTACTAGCGGGAGCTCCCAAACCCCCGGGGAGCTGTTTTTT	CASSSRTSGSSQTPGELFF
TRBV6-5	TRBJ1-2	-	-	TGTGCCAGCAGTTACTCAGTGGGGCGCTATGGCTACACCTTC	CASSYSVGRYGYTF
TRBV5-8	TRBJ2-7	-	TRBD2	TGTGCCAGCAGCTCACAGGGGCGGGCTAGCGGGAGGGGGAGGTACGAGCAGTACTTC	CASSSQGRASGRGRYEQYF
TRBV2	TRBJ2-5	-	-	TGTGCCAGCACCTACCAGACCCAGTACTTC	CASTYQTQYF
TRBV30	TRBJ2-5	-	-	TGTGCCTGGAACCGGGGATCGCAAGAGACCCAGTACTTC	CAWNRGSQETQYF
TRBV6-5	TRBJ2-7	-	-	TGTGCCAGCAGGTCGCCCTTGGGAAGCTCCTACGAGCAGTACTTC	CASRSPLGSSYEQYF
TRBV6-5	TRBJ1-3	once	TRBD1	TGTGCCAGCCAGGCGGGACAGTCGGGAAACACCATATATTTT	CASQAGQSGNTIYF
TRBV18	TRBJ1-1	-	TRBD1	TGTGCCAGCTCACCCGTACAGGGGGCGCAGTACACTGAAGCTTTCTTT	CASSPVQGAQYTEAFF
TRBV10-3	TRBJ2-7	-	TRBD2	TGTGCCATAAATCTAGCGGGAGTTGACGAGCAGTACTTC	CAINLAGVDEQYF